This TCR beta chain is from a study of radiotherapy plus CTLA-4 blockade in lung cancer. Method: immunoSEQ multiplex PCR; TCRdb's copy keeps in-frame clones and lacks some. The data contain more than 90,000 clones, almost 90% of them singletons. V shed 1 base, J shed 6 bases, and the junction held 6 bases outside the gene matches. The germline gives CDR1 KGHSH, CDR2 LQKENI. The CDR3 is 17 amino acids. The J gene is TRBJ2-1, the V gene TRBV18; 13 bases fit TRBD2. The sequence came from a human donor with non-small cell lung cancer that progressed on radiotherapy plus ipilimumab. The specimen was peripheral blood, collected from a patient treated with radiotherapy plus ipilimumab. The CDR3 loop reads CASSPREGLAGVNEQFF. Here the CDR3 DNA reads TGTGCCAGCTCACCACGGGAAGGACTAGCGGGAGTCAATGAGCAGTTCTTC. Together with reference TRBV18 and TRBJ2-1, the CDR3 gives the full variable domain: NAGVMQNPRHLVRRRGQEARLRCSPMKGHSHVYWYRQLPEEGLKFMVYLQKENIIDESGMPKERFSAEFPKEGPSILRIQQVVRGDSAAYFCASSPREGLAGVNEQFFGPGTRLTVL.